This entry describes one TCR beta chain. Its antigen is currently unknown. TCRdb re-called the RT-PCR reads through MiXCR, storing one row per CDR3 protein. Seen here are 500,000 to 600,000 distinct CDR3 sequences, around 11% observed once, and the top ten hold 10%. This sample was taken from a study of response to subunit inactivated influenza vaccine. Germline V CDR1 and CDR2: SGHVS, FQNEAQ. Trimming removed 0 bases from V and 0 bases from J, with 13 bases in between. The CDR3 runs to 17 residues. Overall study results and limits: The authors offered the suggestion that each seasonal influenza vaccination recruits few new T cells.

The TCR was taken from a man aged 45-60 years who received an inactivated influenza vaccine. This sample comprised PBMCs from blood, obtained on the day of vaccination. The chain has TRBV7-8 and TRBJ2-3, with D unclear. For the CDR3, the DNA is TGTGCCAGCAGCTTAGCTAACATACCTATTAGCACAGATACGCAGTATTTT. As protein: CASSLANIPISTDTQYF.